Each of the 28 T cell receptor beta chains below was sequenced from the same sample in a study of neurological immune-mediated disorders (dated by TCRdb to between 2018 and 2021). Library construction relied on 5' RACE. The instrument was an Illumina HiSeq 2500. TCRdb reanalyzed the raw reads on its own, using fastp at Q25 for trimming and MiXCR for clone calling, and kept in-frame beta chains. Entries are consolidated by CDR3 protein sequence, retaining the most common genes and DNA. This sample lists 31,000 or so distinct CDR3 sequences; about 14% were detected once. The top ten clones comprise around 5.3% of the sample. The sample's time point label, decoded: technical triplicate 2. Sequencing was performed on CD4+ T cells from blood. The receptors stem from a female donor with HTLV-1-associated myelopathy (HAM/TSP).

This clonotype was seen at least ten times. This sequence joins TRBV7-2 and TRBJ2-3; 8 positions agree with TRBD2. This CDR3 comprises 14 residues. Trimming at V came to 5 bases and at J to 4 bases, leaving 5 bases not matched to a gene. CDR1 and CDR2 from the germline V gene are SGHTA and FQGNSA. The CDR3 DNA follows: TGTGCCAGCAGCCCCGGACTAGCTTCAGATACGCAGTATTTT. Protein sequence: CASSPGLASDTQYF.

Ten or more counts support this clonotype. The chain employs TRBV7-2 and TRBJ2-1, with a tentative D call TRBD2 (5 bases). V was shortened by 2 bases and J by 3 bases, with 8 bases between the two germline ends. The CDR3 extends over 14 amino acids. Looked up from germline, CDR1 is SGHTA and CDR2 is FQGNSA. CDR3 amino acids: CASSLRGIYNEQFF. DNA for the CDR3: TGTGCCAGCAGCTTACGGGGAATCTACAATGAGCAGTTCTTC.

This clonotype appeared many times. The chain couples TRBV3-1 to TRBJ2-5; D call uncertain. The CDR3 totals 13 residues. V was pared by 4 bases and J by 2 bases, with 8 bases between. Germline V lookup: CDR1 LGHDT, CDR2 YNNKEL (reference sequence). The CDR3 protein is CASSPFSQETQYF. In DNA, the CDR3 is TGTGCCAGCAGCCCCTTCTCTCAAGAGACCCAGTACTTC.

Concerning this clonotype itself: The limits of the CDR3 on the DNA are not certain, so only TCRdb's listed CDR3 is given. The chain carries TRBV11-2 and TRBJ2-1; the table's D gene call, TRBD1, was not cross checked with the DNA. The CDR3 spans 21 residues, counting both ends. The germline V gene encodes CDR1 SGHAT and CDR2 FQNNGV. The CDR3 spells CASSFYICSARDGYRANEQFF.

A single count supports this clonotype. This chain joins TRBV2 and TRBJ1-2; D possibly corresponds to TRBD1 (5 bases). Trimming removed 1 base from V and 8 bases from J, with 8 bases in between. This CDR3 is 12 amino acids long. The germline V gene encodes CDR1 SNHLY and CDR2 FYNNEI. Here the CDR3 reads CASSEGGEGYTF. CDR3 sequence (DNA): TGTGCCAGCAGTGAAGGAGGGGAAGGCTACACCTTC.

This clonotype was detected ten times or more. The chain links TRBV20-1 to TRBJ2-7; TRBD2 matches at 7 bases. V was clipped by 1 base and J by 2 bases; unmatched bases: 2. This CDR3 is built from 13 residues. The germline V gene encodes CDR1 DFQATT and CDR2 SNEGSKA (reference sequence). The CDR3 region is CSARGDYTYEQYF. CDR3 in DNA: TGCAGTGCTAGAGGGGACTACACCTACGAGCAGTACTTC.

This clonotype was observed at least ten times. V and J are TRBV15 and TRBJ1-4, with TRBD1 as a possible D gene (6 bases). CDR3 length: 15 residues. Trimming removed 1 base from V and 6 bases from J, with 12 bases in between. Germline-derived CDR1 and CDR2 are LNHNV and YYDKDF (reference sequence). CDR3 sequence (DNA): TGTGCCACCAGCAGAGTCGGCAGGGGTGATGAAAAACTGTTTTTT. Encoded protein: CATSRVGRGDEKLFF.

Many counts were recorded for this clonotype. The rearrangement links TRBV10-3 to TRBJ2-5; a weak D match, TRBD1 (5 bases). There are 13 residues in the CDR3. CDR1 is ENHRY, CDR2 SYGVKD, per germline. V was shortened by 10 bases and J by 5 bases, with 17 bases between the two germline ends. The CDR3 protein is CATWSQGGETQYF. CDR3 DNA sequence: TGTGCCACCTGGAGCCAGGGCGGTGAGACCCAGTACTTC.

At least ten counts were recorded for this clonotype. This chain uses TRBV4-3 with TRBJ2-1; 9 bases map to TRBD2. Germline V gene data show CDR1 as LGHNA and CDR2 as YSLEER. The CDR3 runs 16 residues. Trimming cost V 0 bases and J 4 bases; bases outside gene matches: 4. The chain's CDR3 is CASSQDLRGGYNEQFF. CDR3 coding DNA: TGCGCCAGCAGCCAAGATTTGCGGGGGGGATACAATGAGCAGTTCTTC.

This clonotype was recorded many times. The chain employs TRBV5-6 and TRBJ2-7; D is unclear. CDR1 and CDR2 (germline): SGHDT, YYEEEE. V gave up 0 bases and J gave up 2 bases, with 6 bases separating them. CDR3 length: 13 amino acids. CDR3 loop: CASSLDVAYEQYF. The CDR3, as DNA: TGTGCCAGCAGCTTGGACGTAGCCTACGAGCAGTACTTC.

Ten or more counts support this clonotype. The chain couples TRBV20-1 to TRBJ2-5; D not resolved. In germline, CDR1 is DFQATT, CDR2 SNEGSKA (reference sequence). V was trimmed by 6 bases and J by 2 bases, leaving 22 bases between them. The CDR3 has 16 residues. The CDR3 region is CSALARRAEDQETQYF. CDR3 DNA sequence: TGCAGTGCACTTGCGAGGAGAGCCGAAGATCAAGAGACCCAGTACTTC.

By proportion, this clonotype is medium-sized. The V gene is TRBV24-1, the J gene TRBJ1-2; tentative D call: TRBD1 (5 bases). Per the germline V gene, CDR1 is KGHDR and CDR2 is SFDVKD. The CDR3 covers 13 residues. With 7 bases removed from V and 5 bases from J, the gap between germline ends came to 13 bases. The CDR3 spells CATSPGGTYGYTF. CDR3 DNA sequence: TGTGCCACCAGCCCTGGGGGGACTTATGGCTACACCTTC.

There are many counts of this clonotype. The chain employs TRBV3-1 and TRBJ2-3, with 14 bases identical to TRBD2. J was trimmed by 4 bases and V by 1 base; bases with no gene match: 4. CDR1 is LGHDT and CDR2 is YNNKEL in the germline V gene (reference sequence). The CDR3 loop spans 17 amino acids. The CDR3 DNA sequence: TGTGCCAGCAGCCAAGGGGGACTAGCGGGAGTTTCAGATACGCAGTATTTT. Amino acid sequence: CASSQGGLAGVSDTQYF.

This clonotype has ten or more counts. The chain uses TRBV7-9 and TRBJ1-1, with no clear D. Germline CDR1 reads SEHNR; CDR2 reads FQNEAQ (reference sequence). CDR3 size: 14 residues. V shed 4 bases and J shed 3 bases, with 12 bases lying between them. CDR3 protein: CASSYNRGDTEAFF. Written as DNA, the CDR3 is TGTGCCAGCAGCTACAACCGAGGAGACACTGAAGCTTTCTTT.

This clonotype occurred many times. CDR3 residues: CSATGTGFNEQFF. The CDR3 nucleotides read TGCAGTGCTACCGGGACCGGATTCAATGAGCAGTTCTTC. The V and J genes are TRBV20-1 and TRBJ2-1, with D tentatively TRBD1 or TRBD2 (5 bases each). CDR1 is DFQATT, CDR2 SNEGSKA, per germline (reference sequence). The V end was cut by 4 bases, the J end by 6 bases, with 13 bases between. The CDR3 contains 13 residues.

This clonotype is judged medium-sized. V usage is TRBV20-1 and J usage is TRBJ2-3; D possibly uses TRBD1 or TRBD2 (5 bases each). The CDR3 is made up of 15 amino acids. Germline V gene data show CDR1 as DFQATT and CDR2 as SNEGSKA (reference sequence). Trimming took off 6 bases at V and 6 bases at J, with 22 bases between the two ends. The CDR3: CSAPTRGRGSDTQYF. The CDR3 nucleotides are TGCAGTGCCCCGACTCGGGGTAGGGGAAGCGATACGCAGTATTTT.

As to this clonotype: The missing conserved phenylalanine or tryptophan at the end of this CDR3 makes a read error likely. The rearrangement uses TRBV10-3 and TRBJ2-7, with 8 bases that match TRBD1. With V trimmed by 6 bases and J by 5 bases, 9 bases remained unmatched. Germline CDR1 ENHRY, CDR2 SYGVKD. The CDR3 totals 14 residues. The CDR3 protein is CAISYGQGADEQYL. The CDR3 bases are TGTGCCATCAGCTACGGGCAGGGGGCAGACGAGCAGTACTTA.

There are many counts of this clonotype. The rearrangement uses TRBV11-2 and TRBJ2-1; 16 nucleotides align to TRBD2. The CDR3 has 20 amino acids. The germline gives CDR1 SGHAT, CDR2 FQNNGV. V shed 5 bases and J 5 bases; nucleotides not matched to a gene: 15. The CDR3 nucleotides read TGTGCCAGCAGCCCCCGCCCGGGGACTAGCGGGAGGGTGATGGACAATGAGCAGTTCTTC. Its protein product is CASSPRPGTSGRVMDNEQFF.

This clonotype was seen ten or more times. This chain uses TRBV29-1 with TRBJ2-7, with 9 bases that match TRBD1. Germline CDR1 is SQVTM and CDR2 is ANQGSEA. This CDR3 has 14 amino acids. J was trimmed by 7 bases and V by 5 bases; bases with no gene match: 12. The CDR3 nucleotides read TGCAGCGTTCGGGTCATGGGACAGGGAGGAGAGCAGTACTTC. It codes for CSVRVMGQGGEQYF.

This clonotype was counted at least ten times. The chain couples TRBV20-1 to TRBJ1-5; the D gene is possibly TRBD1 (5 bases). CDR1 and CDR2 from the germline V gene are DFQATT and SNEGSKA (reference sequence). The V end was cut by 3 bases, the J end by 4 bases, with 13 bases between. The CDR3 is 14 residues long. CDR3 bases: TGCAGTGCTAGTTTGACAGCGGGAAATCAGCCCCAGCATTTT. As protein: CSASLTAGNQPQHF.

The V and J genes are TRBV20-1 and TRBJ2-7; TRBD1 matches 10 bases. Germline CDR1 reads DFQATT; CDR2 reads SNEGSKA (reference sequence). The V gene end was trimmed by 1 base and the J gene end by 2 bases; junction bases not matched to a gene: 2. The CDR3 has 14 amino acids. The CDR3 region is CSARGGQGTYEQYF. The CDR3 DNA reads TGCAGTGCTAGAGGGGGACAGGGGACCTACGAGCAGTACTTC.

In this sample, this clonotype turned up many times. The chain carries TRBV7-9 and TRBJ2-1; no definite D call. CDR3 length: 9 residues. Deletions cut 8 bases from V and 7 bases from J, with 3 bases between. CDR1 SEHNR and CDR2 FQNEAQ come from the germline V gene (reference sequence). The CDR3 sequence is CASPNEQFF. The CDR3 nucleotides are TGTGCCAGCCCTAATGAGCAGTTCTTC.

This clonotype was counted at least ten times. One end of the junction fails to match germline, which may point to a read error. This rearrangement joins TRBV7-9 to TRBJ2-1; maybe TRBD2 (6 bases). Looked up from germline, CDR1 is SEHNR and CDR2 is FQNEAQ (reference sequence). CDR3 length: 15 amino acids. The DNA for the CDR3 is TGTGCCAGCAACTGGGTGGACTACTCCGACAATGAGCAGTTCTTC. Its translation is CASNWVDYSDNEQFF.

This clonotype has at least ten counts. This chain links TRBV7-2 with TRBJ2-7; D unresolved. The CDR3 extends over 13 amino acids. Trimming removed 6 bases at V and 0 bases at J, with 9 bases between. CDR1 SGHTA and CDR2 FQGNSA come from the germline V gene. As DNA, the CDR3 is TGTGCCAGCAGTACAGACCCCTCCTACGAGCAGTACTTC. Translated: CASSTDPSYEQYF.

In its sample, this clonotype was seen many times. CDR3 loop: CASSLRPSGNTGELFF. DNA of the CDR3: TGTGCCAGCAGCTTAAGGCCTAGCGGAAACACCGGGGAGCTGTTTTTT. V gene TRBV7-3 combines with J gene TRBJ2-2; 7 bases map to TRBD2. The CDR3 extends over 16 amino acids. CDR1 and CDR2 (germline): SGHTA, FQGTGA. With V trimmed by 1 base and J by 2 bases, 4 bases remained unmatched.

Ten or more counts support this clonotype. The CDR3 DNA reads as TGCAGTGCTAGAGAAGTTGCGGGGGGAGATACGCAGTATTTT. Its protein product is CSAREVAGGDTQYF. The chain links TRBV20-1 to TRBJ2-3, with 8 bases fitting TRBD2. V was pared by 0 bases and J by 5 bases, with 4 bases of the junction left unmatched. CDR3 length equals 14 residues. Germline V gives CDR1 DFQATT, CDR2 SNEGSKA (reference sequence).

There are many counts of this clonotype. This chain links TRBV3-1 with TRBJ1-1; unclear D gene. CDR1 LGHDT and CDR2 YNNKEL come from the germline V gene (reference sequence). This CDR3 region has 14 residues. V lost 0 bases to trimming and J lost 3 bases, with 8 bases between them. The CDR3 nucleotides read TGTGCCAGCAGCCAAGAGGCGGGGTACACTGAAGCTTTCTTT. It translates to CASSQEAGYTEAFF. The variable domain in full, completed from reference TRBV3-1 and TRBJ1-1, reads DTAVSQTPKYLVTQMGNDKSIKCEQNLGHDTMYWYKQDSKKFLKIMFSYNNKELIINETVPNRFSPKSPDKAHLNLHINSLELGDSAVYFCASSQEAGYTEAFFGQGTRLTVV.

This clonotype has a count of ten or more. V usage is TRBV21-1 and J usage is TRBJ2-5; the D segment call TRBD2 is taken from the table without a DNA check. TRBV21-1 is a recognized pseudogene. CDR3 size: 15 residues. The DNA of the CDR3 is TGTGCCAGCAGCAAAAAGGAGCGGGGGGAAGAGACCCAGTACTTC. Amino acid sequence: CASSKKERGEETQYF.